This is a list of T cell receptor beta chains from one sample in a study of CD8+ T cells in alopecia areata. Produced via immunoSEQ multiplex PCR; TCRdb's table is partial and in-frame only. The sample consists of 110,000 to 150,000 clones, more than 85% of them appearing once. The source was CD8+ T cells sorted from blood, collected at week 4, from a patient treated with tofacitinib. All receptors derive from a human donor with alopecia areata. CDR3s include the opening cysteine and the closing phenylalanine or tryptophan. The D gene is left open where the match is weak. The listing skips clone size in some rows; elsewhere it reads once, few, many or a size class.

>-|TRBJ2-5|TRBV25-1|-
CASSAQGQETQYF
TGTGCCAGCAGTGCACAGGGACAAGAGACCCAGTACTTC
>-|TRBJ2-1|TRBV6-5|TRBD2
CASSYGLAGVNEQFF
TGTGCCAGCAGTTACGGGTTAGCGGGAGTCAATGAGCAGTTCTTC
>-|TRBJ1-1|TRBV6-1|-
CASSGTETAEAFF
TGTGCCAGCAGTGGCACAGAGACGGCTGAAGCTTTCTTT
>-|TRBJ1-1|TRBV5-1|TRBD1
CASSRTGTANTEAFF
TGCGCCAGCAGCCGTACAGGGACAGCGAACACTGAAGCTTTCTTT
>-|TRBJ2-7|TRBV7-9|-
CASSLITGPSYEQYF
TGTGCCAGCAGCTTAATAACAGGGCCGTCCTACGAGCAGTACTTC
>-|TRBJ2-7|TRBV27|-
CASSTGDYEQYF
TGTGCCAGCAGTACCGGGGACTACGAGCAGTACTTC
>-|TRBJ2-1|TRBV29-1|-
CSPGLATNNEQFF
TGCAGCCCGGGGCTAGCGACTAACAATGAGCAGTTCTTC
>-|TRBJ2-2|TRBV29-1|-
CSGRTLTGELFF
TGCAGCGGACGGACTTTGACCGGGGAGCTGTTTTTT
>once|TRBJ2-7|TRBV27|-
CASSPRTGIYEQYF
TGTGCCAGCAGTCCCAGGACCGGGATATACGAGCAGTACTTC
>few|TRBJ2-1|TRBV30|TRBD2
CAWSTAPGLAGEYNEQFF
TGTGCCTGGAGTACAGCTCCGGGACTAGCGGGAGAGTACAATGAGCAGTTCTTC
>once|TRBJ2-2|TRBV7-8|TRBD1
CALRDRVNTGELFF
TGTGCACTCCGGGACAGGGTAAACACCGGGGAGCTGTTTTTT
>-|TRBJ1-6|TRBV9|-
CASYNRPLHF
TGTGCCAGCTATAATCGGCCCCTCCACTTT
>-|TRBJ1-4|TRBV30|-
CALMTAPSEKLFF
TGTGCCTTAATGACAGCTCCTAGTGAAAAACTGTTTTTT
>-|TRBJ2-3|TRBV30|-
CAWSVTGMGTDTQYF
TGTGCCTGGAGTGTAACGGGAATGGGCACAGATACGCAGTATTTT
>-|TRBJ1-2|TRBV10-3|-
CAISESNTGNYGYTF
TGTGCCATCAGTGAGTCGAATACAGGGAACTATGGCTACACCTTC
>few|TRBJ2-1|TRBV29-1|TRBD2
CSVEFGGAGDEQFF
TGCAGCGTTGAATTCGGGGGGGCCGGCGATGAGCAGTTCTTC
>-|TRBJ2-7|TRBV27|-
CASSSRVSYEQYF
TGTGCCAGCAGTTCTAGGGTGTCCTACGAGCAGTACTTC
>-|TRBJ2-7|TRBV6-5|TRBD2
CASSLLAGGSYEQYF
TGTGCCAGCAGCCTACTAGCGGGGGGCTCCTACGAGCAGTACTTC
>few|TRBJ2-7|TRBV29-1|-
CSVESTGLEQYF
TGCAGCGTTGAATCAACAGGTCTCGAGCAGTACTTC
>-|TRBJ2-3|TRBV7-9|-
CASHYRQGGTDTQYF
TGTGCCAGCCACTACCGGCAGGGAGGCACAGATACGCAGTATTTT
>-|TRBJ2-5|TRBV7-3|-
CASSLTGMEETQYF
TGTGCCAGCAGCTTAACAGGGATGGAAGAGACCCAGTACTTC
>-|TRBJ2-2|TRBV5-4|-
CASRSWGNSNTGELFF
TGTGCCAGCAGAAGTTGGGGGAATTCGAACACCGGGGAGCTGTTTTTT
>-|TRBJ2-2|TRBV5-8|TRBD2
CASSSNPGLSYTGELFF
TGTGCCAGCAGCTCGAATCCGGGACTATCTTATACCGGGGAGCTGTTTTTT
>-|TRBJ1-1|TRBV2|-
CASEAELNTEAFF
TGTGCCAGCGAGGCAGAATTGAACACTGAAGCTTTCTTT
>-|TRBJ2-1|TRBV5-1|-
CASSLGDFDNEQFF
TGCGCCAGCAGCTTGGGGGACTTTGACAATGAGCAGTTCTTC
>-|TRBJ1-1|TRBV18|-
CASSLVYTEAFF
TGTGCCAGCTCACTGGTGTATACTGAAGCTTTCTTT